This T cell receptor (beta chain) was documented in a study of response to subunit inactivated influenza vaccine. Germline V CDR1 and CDR2: SGHVS, FQNEAQ. The CDR3 spans 15 residues. The junction had 7 bases not matched to a gene; V was cut back by 5 bases and J by 4 bases. In TCRdb, the RT-PCR reads were re-called with MiXCR into one record per CDR3 protein. The sample records around 520,000 distinct CDR3 sequences, approximately 24% being singletons. Study results and limitations: Each seasonal flu vaccination may recruit only limited new T cells, authors suggested.

In regard to this clonotype: Its antigen is as yet unknown.

The sample was CD4+ T cells sorted from PBMCs, taken about 5 days after vaccination. This receptor was taken from a man in his fifties or sixties who received an inactivated influenza vaccine. The chain recombines TRBV7-8 with TRBJ2-5; 10 bases map to TRBD2. CDR3 sequence: CASSQKRGGPETQYF. In nucleotides, the CDR3 is TGTGCCAGCAGCCAAAAGCGGGGGGGCCCAGAGACCCAGTACTTC.